This TCR beta chain appears in the sequencing data of a study of T-cell reconstitution after alpha-beta-depleted transplantation in children. The V gene lost 0 bases and the J gene lost 0 bases, with 10 bases spanning the gap. This CDR3 contains 16 residues. TCRbeta library construction was performed incorporating unique molecular identifiers. TCRdb processed the PCR reads anew with MiXCR; each CDR3 protein has one entry. This sample has a few hundred thousand distinct CDR3 sequences, with around 12% found just once. The chain couples TRBV12-3 or TRBV12-4 to TRBJ2-3; no definite D call. This TCR derives from a human donor who donated a stem cell graft to a child with combined immunodeficiency. The specimen was PBMCs from the stem cell graft donor, collected from the stem cell graft. Here the CDR3 reads CASSLAGSRSTDTQYF. Written as DNA, the CDR3 is TGTGCCAGCAGTTTAGCTGGTAGCAGAAGCACAGATACGCAGTATTTT.